This TCR beta chain emerged from a study of blood T cell repertoires in COVID-19. Study context: Some COVID-19 samples were acute and others convalescent; all came from the United States, Italy and Spain. PBMCs, B-cell-depleted T cells, or T cells provided the cDNA or gDNA that made up the material.

In the original workflow: How many nucleated cells were present was estimated from reference gene primer amplification. TCRdb's copy holds only in-frame clones and misses some; the assay was immunoSEQ multiplex PCR. The V and J calls and the clone size are those of that table, but D and trimming were determined from the DNA. The sample records approximately 290,000 clones, roughly nine tenths being singletons. The V and J ends lost 3 bases and 4 bases, in that order; junction bases with no gene match: 8. This CDR3 spans 15 amino acids. Germline lookup yields CDR1 MDHEN and CDR2 SYDVKM. A Seattle source enrolled patients during active infection and followed them longitudinally.

This sequence was found in a woman in her twenties or thirties with COVID-19, enrolled during active disease. The sample taken for sequencing was peripheral blood. This chain joins TRBV28 and TRBJ2-7; 8 bases align to TRBD1. The CDR3 DNA reads TGTGCCAGCAGTTTCGCCGGGGACAGGTTTTACGAGCAGTACTTC. This translates into CASSFAGDRFYEQYF.